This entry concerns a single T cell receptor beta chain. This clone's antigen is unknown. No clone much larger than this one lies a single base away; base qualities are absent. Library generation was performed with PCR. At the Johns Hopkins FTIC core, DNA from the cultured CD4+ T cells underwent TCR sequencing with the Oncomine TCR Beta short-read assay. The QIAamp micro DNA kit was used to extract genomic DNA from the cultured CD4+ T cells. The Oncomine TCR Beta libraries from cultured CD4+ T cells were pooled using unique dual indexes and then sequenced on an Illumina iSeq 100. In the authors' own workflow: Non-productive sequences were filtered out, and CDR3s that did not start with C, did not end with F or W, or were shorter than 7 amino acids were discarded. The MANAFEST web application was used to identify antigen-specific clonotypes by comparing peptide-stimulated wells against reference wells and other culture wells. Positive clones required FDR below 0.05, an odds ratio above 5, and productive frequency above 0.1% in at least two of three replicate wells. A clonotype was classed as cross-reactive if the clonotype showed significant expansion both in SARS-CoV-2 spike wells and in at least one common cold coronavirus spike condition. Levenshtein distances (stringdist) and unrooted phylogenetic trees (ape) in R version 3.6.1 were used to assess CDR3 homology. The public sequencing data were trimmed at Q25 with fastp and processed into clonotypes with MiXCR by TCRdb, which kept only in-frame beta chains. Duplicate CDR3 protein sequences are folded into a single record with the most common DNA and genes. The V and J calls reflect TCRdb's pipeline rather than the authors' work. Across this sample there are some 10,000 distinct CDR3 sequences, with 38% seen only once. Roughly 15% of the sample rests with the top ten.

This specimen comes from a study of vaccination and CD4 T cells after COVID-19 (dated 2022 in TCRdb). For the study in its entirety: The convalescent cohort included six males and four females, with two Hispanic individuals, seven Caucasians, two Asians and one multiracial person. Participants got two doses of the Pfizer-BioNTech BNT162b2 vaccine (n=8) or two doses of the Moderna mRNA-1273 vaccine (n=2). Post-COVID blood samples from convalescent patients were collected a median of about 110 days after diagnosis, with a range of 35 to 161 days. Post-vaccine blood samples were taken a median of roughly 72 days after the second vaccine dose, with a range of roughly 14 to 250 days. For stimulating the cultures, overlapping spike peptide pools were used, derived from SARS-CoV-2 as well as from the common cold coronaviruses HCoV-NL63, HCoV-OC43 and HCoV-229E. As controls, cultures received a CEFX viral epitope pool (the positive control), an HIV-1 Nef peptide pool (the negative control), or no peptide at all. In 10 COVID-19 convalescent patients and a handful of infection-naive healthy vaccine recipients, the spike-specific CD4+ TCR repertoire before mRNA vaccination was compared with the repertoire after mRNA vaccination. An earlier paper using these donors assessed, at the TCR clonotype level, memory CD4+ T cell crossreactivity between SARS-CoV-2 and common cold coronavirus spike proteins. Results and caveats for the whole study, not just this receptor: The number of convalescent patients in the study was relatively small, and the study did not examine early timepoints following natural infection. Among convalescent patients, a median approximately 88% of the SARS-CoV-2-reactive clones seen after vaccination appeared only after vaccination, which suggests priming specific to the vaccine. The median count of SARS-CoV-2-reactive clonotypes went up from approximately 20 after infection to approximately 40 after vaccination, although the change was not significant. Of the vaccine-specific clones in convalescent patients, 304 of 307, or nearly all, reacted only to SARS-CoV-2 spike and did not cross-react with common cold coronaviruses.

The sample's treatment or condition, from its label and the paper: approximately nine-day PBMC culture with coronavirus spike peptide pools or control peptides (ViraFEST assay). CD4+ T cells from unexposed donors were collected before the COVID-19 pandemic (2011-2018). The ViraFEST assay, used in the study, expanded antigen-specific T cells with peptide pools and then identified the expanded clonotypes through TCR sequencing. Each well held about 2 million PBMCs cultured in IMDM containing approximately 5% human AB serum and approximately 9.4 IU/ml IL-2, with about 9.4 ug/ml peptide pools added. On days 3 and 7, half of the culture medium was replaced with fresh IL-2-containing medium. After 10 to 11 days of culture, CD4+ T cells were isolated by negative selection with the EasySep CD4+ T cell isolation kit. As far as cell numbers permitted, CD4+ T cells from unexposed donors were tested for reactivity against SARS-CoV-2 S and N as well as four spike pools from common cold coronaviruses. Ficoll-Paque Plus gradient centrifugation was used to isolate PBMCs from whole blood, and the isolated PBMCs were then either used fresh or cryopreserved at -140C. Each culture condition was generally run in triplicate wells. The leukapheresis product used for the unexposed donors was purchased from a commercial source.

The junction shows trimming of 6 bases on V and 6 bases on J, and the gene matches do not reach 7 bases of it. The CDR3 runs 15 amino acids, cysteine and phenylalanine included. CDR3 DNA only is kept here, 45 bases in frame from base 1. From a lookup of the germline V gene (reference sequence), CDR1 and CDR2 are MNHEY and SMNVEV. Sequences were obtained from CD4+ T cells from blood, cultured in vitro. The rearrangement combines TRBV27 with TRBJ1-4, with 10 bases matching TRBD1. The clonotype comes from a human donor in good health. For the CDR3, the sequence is CASRRSDRGYEKLFF. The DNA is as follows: TGTGCCAGCAGGCGATCGGACAGGGGGTATGAAAAACTGTTTTTT.